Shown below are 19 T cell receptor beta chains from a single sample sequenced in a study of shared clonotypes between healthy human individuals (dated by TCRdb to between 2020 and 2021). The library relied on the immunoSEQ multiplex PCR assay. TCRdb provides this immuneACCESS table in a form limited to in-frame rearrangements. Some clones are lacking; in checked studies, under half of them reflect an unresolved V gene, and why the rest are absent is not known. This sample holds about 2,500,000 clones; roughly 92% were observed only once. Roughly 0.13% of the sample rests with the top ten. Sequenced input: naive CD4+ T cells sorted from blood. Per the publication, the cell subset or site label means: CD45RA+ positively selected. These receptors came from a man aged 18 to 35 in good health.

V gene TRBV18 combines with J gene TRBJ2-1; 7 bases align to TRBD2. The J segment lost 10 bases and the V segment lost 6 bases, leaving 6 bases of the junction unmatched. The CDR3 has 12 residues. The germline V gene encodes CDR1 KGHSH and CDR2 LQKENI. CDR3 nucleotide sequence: TGTGCCAGCTCGCAACTAGCGAGGGAGCAGTTCTTC. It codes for CASSQLAREQFF.

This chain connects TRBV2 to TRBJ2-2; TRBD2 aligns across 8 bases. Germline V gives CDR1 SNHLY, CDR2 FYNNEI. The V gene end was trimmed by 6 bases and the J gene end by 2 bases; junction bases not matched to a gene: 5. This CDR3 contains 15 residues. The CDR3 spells CASSTSGANTGELFF. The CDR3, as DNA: TGTGCCAGCAGCACTAGCGGCGCTAACACCGGGGAGCTGTTTTTT.

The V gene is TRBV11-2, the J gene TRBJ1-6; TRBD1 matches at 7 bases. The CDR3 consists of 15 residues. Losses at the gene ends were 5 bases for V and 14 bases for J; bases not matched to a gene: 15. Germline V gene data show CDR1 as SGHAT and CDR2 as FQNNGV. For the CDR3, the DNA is TGTGCCAGCAGCCCGATCCGGGACAGCGAGGGAGCCCTCCACTTT. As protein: CASSPIRDSEGALHF. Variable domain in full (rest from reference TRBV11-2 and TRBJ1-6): EAGVAQSPRYKIIEKRQSVAFWCNPISGHATLYWYQQILGQGPKLLIQFQNNGVVDDSQLPKDRFSAERLKGVDSTLKIQPAKLEDSAVYLCASSPIRDSEGALHFGNGTRLTVT.

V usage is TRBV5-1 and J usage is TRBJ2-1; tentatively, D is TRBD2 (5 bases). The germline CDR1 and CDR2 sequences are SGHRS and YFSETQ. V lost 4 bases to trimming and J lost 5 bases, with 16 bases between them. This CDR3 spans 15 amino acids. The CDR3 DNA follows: TGCGCCAGCAGCGCCATGGAGGCACTCCACAATGAGCAGTTCTTC. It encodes CASSAMEALHNEQFF. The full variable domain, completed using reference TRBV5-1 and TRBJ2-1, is KAGVTQTPRYLIKTRGQQVTLSCSPISGHRSVSWYQQTPGQGLQFLFEYFSETQRNKGNFPGRFSGRQFSNSRSEMNVSTLELGDSALYLCASSAMEALHNEQFFGPGTRLTVL.

The CDR3 DNA reads as TGTGCCGCAACAAAACCCATAGGGGGATACATTCAGTACTTC. Amino acids: CAATKPIGGYIQYF. The rearrangement uses TRBV10-3 and TRBJ2-4; the D gene is possibly TRBD1 (6 bases). This CDR3 has 14 residues. Germline CDR1 ENHRY, CDR2 SYGVKD. V was shortened by 11 bases and J by 8 bases, with 22 bases between the two germline ends.

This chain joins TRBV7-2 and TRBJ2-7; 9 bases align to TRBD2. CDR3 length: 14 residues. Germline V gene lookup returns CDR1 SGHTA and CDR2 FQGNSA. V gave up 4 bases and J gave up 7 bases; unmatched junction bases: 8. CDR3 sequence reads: CASSSYSGSVEQYF. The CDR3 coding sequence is TGTGCCAGCAGCTCGTATAGCGGGAGCGTGGAGCAGTACTTC.

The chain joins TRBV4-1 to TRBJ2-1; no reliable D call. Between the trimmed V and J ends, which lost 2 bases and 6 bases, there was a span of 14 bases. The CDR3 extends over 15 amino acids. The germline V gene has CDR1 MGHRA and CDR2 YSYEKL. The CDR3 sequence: CASSQQDQARNEQFF. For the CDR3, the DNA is TGCGCCAGCAGCCAACAGGACCAAGCACGCAATGAGCAGTTCTTC.

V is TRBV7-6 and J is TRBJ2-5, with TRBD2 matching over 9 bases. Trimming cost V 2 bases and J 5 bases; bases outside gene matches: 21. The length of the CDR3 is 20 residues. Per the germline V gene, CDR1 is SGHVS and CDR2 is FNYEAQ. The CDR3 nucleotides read TGTGCCAGCAGCTTAAGCAAAGTTTTAGCGGGAGTTACTGTTGAGGAGACCCAGTACTTC. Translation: CASSLSKVLAGVTVEETQYF.

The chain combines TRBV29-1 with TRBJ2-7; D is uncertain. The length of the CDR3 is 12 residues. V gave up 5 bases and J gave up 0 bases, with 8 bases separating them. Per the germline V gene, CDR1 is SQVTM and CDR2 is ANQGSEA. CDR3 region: CSVIGDSYEQYF. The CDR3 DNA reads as TGCAGCGTTATCGGCGACTCCTACGAGCAGTACTTC.

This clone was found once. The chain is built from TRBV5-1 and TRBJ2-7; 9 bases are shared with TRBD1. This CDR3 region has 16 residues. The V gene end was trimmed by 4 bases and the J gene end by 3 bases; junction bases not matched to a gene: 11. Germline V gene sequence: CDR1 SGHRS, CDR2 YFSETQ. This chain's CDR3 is CASSPSRDRVGYEQYF. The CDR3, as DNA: TGCGCCAGCAGCCCCTCCCGGGACAGGGTCGGCTACGAGCAGTACTTC.

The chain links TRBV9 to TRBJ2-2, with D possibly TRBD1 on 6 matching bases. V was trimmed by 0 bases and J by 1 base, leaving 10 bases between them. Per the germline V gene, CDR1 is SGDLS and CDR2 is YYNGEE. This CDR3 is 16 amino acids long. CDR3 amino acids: CASSVASRGNTGELFF. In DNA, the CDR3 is TGTGCCAGCAGCGTAGCTTCCAGGGGGAACACCGGGGAGCTGTTTTTT.

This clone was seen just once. This CDR3 is CASNPGGGGTYEQYF. The DNA for the CDR3 is TGTGCCAGCAACCCGGGCGGAGGGGGCACCTACGAGCAGTACTTC. The chain uses TRBV6-1 and TRBJ2-7; tentative D call: TRBD1 (7 bases). Deletions cut 7 bases from V and 2 bases from J, with 18 bases between. Germline CDR1 reads MNHNS; CDR2 reads SASEGT. The CDR3 loop spans 15 amino acids.

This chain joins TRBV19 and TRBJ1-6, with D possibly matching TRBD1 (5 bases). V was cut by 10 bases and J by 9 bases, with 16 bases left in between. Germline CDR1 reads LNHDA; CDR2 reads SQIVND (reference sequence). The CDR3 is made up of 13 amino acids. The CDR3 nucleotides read TGTGCCACGGGGGATGTCGTTGGTTCACCCCTCCACTTT. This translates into CATGDVVGSPLHF.

The CDR3 nucleotides are TGTGCCAGCAGCAGGCGGGGGTACGAGCAGTACTTC. Amino acids: CASSRRGYEQYF. This chain links TRBV5-6 with TRBJ2-7; 7 nucleotides align to TRBD2. V lost 4 bases to trimming and J lost 4 bases; unmatched junction nucleotides: 2. Per the germline V gene, CDR1 is SGHDT and CDR2 is YYEEEE. This CDR3 spans 12 amino acids.

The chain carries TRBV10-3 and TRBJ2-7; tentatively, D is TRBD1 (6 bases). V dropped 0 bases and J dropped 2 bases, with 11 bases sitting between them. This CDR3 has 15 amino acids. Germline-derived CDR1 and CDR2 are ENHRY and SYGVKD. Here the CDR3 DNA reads TGTGCCATCAGTGAGTCGGTACAGGGAACCTACGAGCAGTACTTC. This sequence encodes CAISESVQGTYEQYF.

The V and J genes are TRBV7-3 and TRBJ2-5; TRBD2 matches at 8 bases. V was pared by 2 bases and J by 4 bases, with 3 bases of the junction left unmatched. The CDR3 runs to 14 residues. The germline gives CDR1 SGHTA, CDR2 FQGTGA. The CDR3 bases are TGTGCCAGCAGCTTAGCGGGGGGATCAGAGACCCAGTACTTC. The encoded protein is CASSLAGGSETQYF.

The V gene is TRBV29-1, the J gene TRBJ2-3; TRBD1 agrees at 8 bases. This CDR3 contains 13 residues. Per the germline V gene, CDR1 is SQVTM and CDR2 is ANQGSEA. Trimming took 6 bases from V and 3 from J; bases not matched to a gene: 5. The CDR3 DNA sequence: TGCAGCGTGGACAGGGTTGGTACAGATACGCAGTATTTT. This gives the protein CSVDRVGTDTQYF.

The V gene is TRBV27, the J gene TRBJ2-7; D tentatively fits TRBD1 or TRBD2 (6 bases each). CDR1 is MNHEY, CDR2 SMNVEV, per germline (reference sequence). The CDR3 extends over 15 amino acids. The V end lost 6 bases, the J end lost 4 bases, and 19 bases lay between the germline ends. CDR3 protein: CASSWGDTGVYEQYF. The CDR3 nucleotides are TGTGCCAGCAGCTGGGGGGACACGGGCGTTTACGAGCAGTACTTC.

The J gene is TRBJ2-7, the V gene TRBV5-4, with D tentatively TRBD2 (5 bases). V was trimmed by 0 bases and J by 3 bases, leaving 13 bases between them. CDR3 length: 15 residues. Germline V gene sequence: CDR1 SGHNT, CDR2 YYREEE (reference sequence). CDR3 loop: CASSLGGEANYEQYF. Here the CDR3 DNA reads TGTGCCAGCAGCTTGGGGGGAGAGGCGAACTACGAGCAGTACTTC.